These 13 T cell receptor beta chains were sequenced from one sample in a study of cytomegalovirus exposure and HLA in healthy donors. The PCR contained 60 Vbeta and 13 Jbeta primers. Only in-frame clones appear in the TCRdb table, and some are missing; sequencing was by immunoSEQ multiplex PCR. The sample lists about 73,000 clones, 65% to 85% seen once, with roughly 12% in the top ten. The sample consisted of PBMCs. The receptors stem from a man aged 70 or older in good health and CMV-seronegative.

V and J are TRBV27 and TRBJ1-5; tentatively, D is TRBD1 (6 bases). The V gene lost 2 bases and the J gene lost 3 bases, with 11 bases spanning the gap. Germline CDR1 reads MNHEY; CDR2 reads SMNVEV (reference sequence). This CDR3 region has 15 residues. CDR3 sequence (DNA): TGTGCCAGCAGTTTACGTCAGGGGTTCAATCAGCCCCAGCATTTT. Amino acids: CASSLRQGFNQPQHF.

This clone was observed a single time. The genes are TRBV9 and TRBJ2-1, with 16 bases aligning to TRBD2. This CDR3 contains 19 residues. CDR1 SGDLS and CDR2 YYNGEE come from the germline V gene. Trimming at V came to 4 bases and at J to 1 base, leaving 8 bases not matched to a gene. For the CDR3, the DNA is TGTGCCAGCAGCCCTCCGGGACTAGCGGGAGGGTTTTCCTACAATGAGCAGTTCTTC. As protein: CASSPPGLAGGFSYNEQFF. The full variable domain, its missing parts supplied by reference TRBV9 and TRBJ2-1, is DSGVTQTPKHLITATGQRVTLRCSPRSGDLSVYWYQQSLDQGLQFLIQYYNGEERAKGNILERFSAQQFPDLHSELNLSSLELGDSALYFCASSPPGLAGGFSYNEQFFGPGTRLTVL.

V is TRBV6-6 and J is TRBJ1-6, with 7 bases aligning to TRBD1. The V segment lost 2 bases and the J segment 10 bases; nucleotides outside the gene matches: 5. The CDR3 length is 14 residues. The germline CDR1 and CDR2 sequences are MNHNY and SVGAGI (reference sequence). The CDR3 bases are TGTGCCAGCAGTTACCAGGGGGGCGTCTCACCCCTCCACTTT. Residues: CASSYQGGVSPLHF.

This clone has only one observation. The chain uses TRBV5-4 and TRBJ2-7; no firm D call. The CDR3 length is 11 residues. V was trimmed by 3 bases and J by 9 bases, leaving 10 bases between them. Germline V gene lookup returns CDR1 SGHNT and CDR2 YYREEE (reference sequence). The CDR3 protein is CASSYLGSQYF. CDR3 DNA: TGTGCCAGCAGCTACCTAGGATCGCAGTACTTC. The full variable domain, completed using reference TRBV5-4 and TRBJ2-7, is ETGVTQSPTHLIKTRGQQVTLRCSSQSGHNTVSWYQQALGQGPQFIFQYYREEENGRGNFPPRFSGLQFPNYSSELNVNALELDDSALYLCASSYLGSQYFGPGTRLTVT.

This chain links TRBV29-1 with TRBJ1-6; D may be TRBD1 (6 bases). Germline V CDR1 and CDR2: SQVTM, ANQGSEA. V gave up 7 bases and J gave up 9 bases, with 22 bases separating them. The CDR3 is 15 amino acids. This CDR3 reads CSGPGGSGVGSPLHF. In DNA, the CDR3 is TGCAGCGGGCCCGGAGGATCAGGGGTAGGTTCACCCCTCCACTTT.

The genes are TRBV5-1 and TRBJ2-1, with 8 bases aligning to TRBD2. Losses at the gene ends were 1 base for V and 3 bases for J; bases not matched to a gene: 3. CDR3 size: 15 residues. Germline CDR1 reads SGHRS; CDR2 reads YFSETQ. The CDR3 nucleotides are TGCGCCAGCAGCTTGCTCAGCGGGAGCTACAATGAGCAGTTCTTC. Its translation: CASSLLSGSYNEQFF.

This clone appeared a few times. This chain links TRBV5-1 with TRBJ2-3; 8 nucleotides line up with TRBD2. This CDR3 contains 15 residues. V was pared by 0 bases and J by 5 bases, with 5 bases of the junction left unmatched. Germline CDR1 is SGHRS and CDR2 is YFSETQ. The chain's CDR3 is CASSLDYLAGDTQYF. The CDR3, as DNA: TGCGCCAGCAGCTTGGACTATCTAGCGGGAGATACGCAGTATTTT.

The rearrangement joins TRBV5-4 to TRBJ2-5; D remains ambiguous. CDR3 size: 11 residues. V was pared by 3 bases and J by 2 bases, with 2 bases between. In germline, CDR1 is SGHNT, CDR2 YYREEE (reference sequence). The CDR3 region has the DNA TGTGCCAGCAGCTCGCAAGAGACCCAGTACTTC. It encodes CASSSQETQYF.

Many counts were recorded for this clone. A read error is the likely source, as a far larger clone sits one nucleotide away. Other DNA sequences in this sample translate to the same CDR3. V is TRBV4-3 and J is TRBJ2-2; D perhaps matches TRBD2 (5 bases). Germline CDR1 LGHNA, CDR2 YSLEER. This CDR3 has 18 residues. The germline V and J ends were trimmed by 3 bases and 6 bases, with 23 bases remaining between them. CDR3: CASSHLHHFGRAAGELFF. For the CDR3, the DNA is TGCGCCAGCAGCCATCTTCACCATTTCGGGCGGGCGGCCGGGGAGCTGTTTTTT.

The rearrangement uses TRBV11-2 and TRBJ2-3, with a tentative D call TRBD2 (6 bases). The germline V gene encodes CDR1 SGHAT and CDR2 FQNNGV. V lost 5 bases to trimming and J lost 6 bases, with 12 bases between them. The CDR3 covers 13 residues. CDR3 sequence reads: CASSRLELDTQYF. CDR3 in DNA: TGTGCCAGCAGCCGACTAGAGCTGGATACGCAGTATTTT. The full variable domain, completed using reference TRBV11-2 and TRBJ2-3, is EAGVAQSPRYKIIEKRQSVAFWCNPISGHATLYWYQQILGQGPKLLIQFQNNGVVDDSQLPKDRFSAERLKGVDSTLKIQPAKLEDSAVYLCASSRLELDTQYFGPGTRLTVL.

CDR3 sequence: CASSLAAGGSYEQYF. The DNA of the CDR3 is TGTGCCAGCAGTTTAGCGGCAGGGGGCTCCTACGAGCAGTACTTC. The rearrangement uses TRBV28 and TRBJ2-7, with 7 bases matching TRBD1. Losses at the gene ends were 2 bases for V and 0 bases for J; bases not matched to a gene: 4. CDR1 is MDHEN, CDR2 SYDVKM, per germline. This CDR3 has 15 residues. The whole variable domain, remainder taken from reference TRBV28 and TRBJ2-7, is DVKVTQSSRYLVKRTGEKVFLECVQDMDHENMFWYRQDPGLGLRLIYFSYDVKMKEKGDIPEGYSVSREKKERFSLILESASTNQTSMYLCASSLAAGGSYEQYFGPGTRLTVT.

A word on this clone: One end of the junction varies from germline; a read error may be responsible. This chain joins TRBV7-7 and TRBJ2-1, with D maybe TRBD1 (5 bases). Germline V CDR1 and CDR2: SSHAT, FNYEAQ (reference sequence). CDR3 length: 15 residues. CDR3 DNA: TGTGCTAGCAGCTTGGACAAAAGCTCCTACAATGAGCAGTTCTTC. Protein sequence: CASSLDKSSYNEQFF.

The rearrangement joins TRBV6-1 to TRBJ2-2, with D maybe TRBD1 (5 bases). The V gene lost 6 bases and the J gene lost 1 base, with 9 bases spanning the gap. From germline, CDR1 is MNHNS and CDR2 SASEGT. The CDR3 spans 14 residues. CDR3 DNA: TGTGCCAGCAGCGGACAACTGAACACCGGGGAGCTGTTTTTT. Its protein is CASSGQLNTGELFF.